One T cell receptor beta chain is described in this entry. Its antigen is not identified. Some 30,000 T cell genomes, or around 200 ng DNA, went into the sorted-subset replicate PCRs. TCRdb's copy holds only in-frame clones and misses some; the assay was immunoSEQ multiplex PCR. The sample has 2.3 million or so clones, just over 90% seen once. This sample stems from a study of shared clonotypes between healthy human individuals. Findings and limits, study-wide: Rarefaction exposed incomplete sorted-subset sequencing despite large depth. Naive CD4 clonotypes overlapped across a handful of donors at approximately 5.5%.

None of the donors, who were healthy HIV-negative adults, had recently had acute infections or vaccinations. Germline CDR1 reads SGHRS; CDR2 reads YFSETQ. This CDR3 is built from 16 residues. Trimming at V came to 0 bases and at J to 2 bases, leaving 4 bases not matched to a gene. The clonotype comes from a man between 18 and 35 years old in good health. Some clones in this sample may be carry-over from other donors' samples. The chain employs TRBV5-1 and TRBJ2-3; 9 nucleotides agree with TRBD2. Sequenced sample: naive CD4+ T cells from PBMCs. Subset given: CD45RA+ positively selected. CDR3 sequence: CASSLVGGRDTDTQYF. The CDR3 DNA sequence: TGCGCCAGCAGCTTGGTGGGCGGGAGGGACACAGATACGCAGTATTTT.